This paragraph covers one T cell receptor (beta chain) sequence. This specimen comes from a study of blood T cell repertoires in COVID-19. Study overall: Sources were T cells, B-cell-depleted T cells, or PBMCs; the material itself was cDNA or gDNA.

J was trimmed by 5 bases and V by 4 bases; bases with no gene match: 8. The CDR3 is 16 amino acids. The germline CDR1 and CDR2 sequences are LGHDT and YNNKEL (reference sequence). In the original processing: It was from reference gene primer amplification that nucleated cell counts were estimated. Profiled with immunoSEQ multiplex PCR; TCRdb holds only in-frame clones, not every one. The D gene and trimming were derived from the DNA, and the V and J assignments and clone size from that table. Of approximately 240,000 clones in the sample, roughly 85% were seen once. The source is a woman between 18 and 29 years old who had recovered from COVID-19. The chain combines TRBV3-1 (or the pseudogene TRBV3-2) with TRBJ1-2; 12 bases align to TRBD1. The specimen was peripheral blood. This chain's CDR3 is CASSRSGTGGRYGYTF. As DNA, the CDR3 is TGTGCCAGCAGCCGATCCGGGACAGGGGGCAGGTATGGCTACACCTTC.